The 22 T cell receptor beta chains in this list originate from one sample, sequenced in a study of cytotoxic CD8 clonotypes in ibrutinib-treated CLL (dated by TCRdb to about 2021). The time point label on this specimen signifies: 12 to 13 months on ibrutinib. Receptors were amplified or captured by the immunoSEQ multiplex PCR assay. TCRdb took over this immuneACCESS table, retaining in-frame rearrangements with V and J assigned. Such tables are incomplete; in checked studies, under half of the missing clones stem from an unresolved V gene, and the remainder is unexplained. This sample holds some 200,000 clones; roughly three quarters were observed only once. In total, the top ten clones hold about an eighth of the sample. The sequenced sample was PBMCs, obtained after 12 months of ibrutinib treatment. The receptor set was obtained from a human donor with chronic lymphocytic leukemia.

The sample holds a few counts of this clone. The CDR3 bases are TGTGCCAGCAGCCATACGCCGGGACAGGGGGCGCGATTTTCGGGAAACACCATATATTTT. Translating gives CASSHTPGQGARFSGNTIYF. The genes are TRBV4-2 and TRBJ1-3; 12 bases map to TRBD1. Germline V gives CDR1 LGHNA, CDR2 YNFKEQ. J was trimmed by 4 bases and V by 3 bases; bases with no gene match: 16. The CDR3 has 20 residues.

This clone was seen just once. This chain connects TRBV6-5 to TRBJ2-7; 8 bases align to TRBD1. The CDR3 is made up of 16 amino acids. Germline lookup yields CDR1 MNHEY and CDR2 SVGAGI. Trimming at V came to 4 bases and at J to 2 bases, leaving 10 bases not matched to a gene. CDR3 bases: TGTGCCAGCAGTTTCTACCCGGGACAGGTCCCCTACGAGCAGTACTTC. Encoded protein: CASSFYPGQVPYEQYF.

This sequence joins TRBV7-5 and TRBJ1-3; TRBD1, the D gene given by the table, was not confirmed from the DNA. TRBV7-5 is reported as a pseudogene. The CDR3 consists of 15 residues. CDR3 protein: CARSLKTGRGNTIYF. DNA of the CDR3: TGTGCCAGAAGCCTTAAGACAGGGCGGGGAAACACCATATATTTT.

This clone turned up a few times. V is TRBV5-8 and J is TRBJ2-2; no firm D call. V lost 0 bases and J 5 bases, leaving 5 bases between the germline ends. This CDR3 is 13 amino acids long. Germline lookup yields CDR1 SGHTS and CDR2 YDEGEE. CDR3 in amino acids: CASSLGRTGELFF. The CDR3 nucleotides are TGTGCCAGCAGCTTGGGAAGAACCGGGGAGCTGTTTTTT.

The chain uses TRBV28 and TRBJ2-3; D unclear. Trimming removed 3 bases at V and 4 bases at J, with 2 bases between. The CDR3 is made up of 11 amino acids. The V gene's germline CDR1 is MDHEN and CDR2 SYDVKM. CDR3 protein: CASSFSDTQYF. The CDR3, as DNA: TGTGCCAGCAGTTTTTCAGATACGCAGTATTTT.

The rearrangement joins TRBV6-5 to TRBJ2-3; perhaps TRBD1 as D (6 bases). Germline V gives CDR1 MNHEY, CDR2 SVGAGI. The CDR3 totals 15 residues. The V gene lost 0 bases and the J gene lost 6 bases, with 13 bases spanning the gap. CDR3 loop: CASSYSGARADTQYF. The DNA for the CDR3 is TGTGCCAGCAGTTACTCGGGGGCCCGGGCGGATACGCAGTATTTT.

V and J are TRBV7-9 and TRBJ1-4; D remains unclear. The CDR3 is 16 residues long. Germline CDR1 is SEHNR and CDR2 is FQNEAQ (reference sequence). Trimming cost V 2 bases and J 3 bases, with 13 bases left between them. CDR3 coding DNA: TGTGCCAGCAGCTTAACCTCTGGAGGTCCTAATGAAAAACTGTTTTTT. Translating it yields CASSLTSGGPNEKLFF.

The rearrangement links TRBV7-8 to TRBJ1-4; no definite D call. Per the germline V gene, CDR1 is SGHVS and CDR2 is FQNEAQ. This CDR3 is 13 amino acids long. V dropped 6 bases and J dropped 5 bases, with 10 bases sitting between them. This CDR3 reads CASRQNSNEKLFF. CDR3 DNA: TGTGCCAGCAGGCAGAACTCGAATGAAAAACTGTTTTTT.

The J gene is TRBJ2-3, the V gene TRBV19; tentatively, D is TRBD1 (6 bases). Per germline, CDR1 LNHDA and CDR2 SQIVND (reference sequence). The V and J ends lost 6 bases and 6 bases respectively, with 16 bases between them. CDR3 length equals 14 residues. The CDR3 loop reads CASSAQGPRDTQYF. DNA for the CDR3: TGTGCCAGTAGCGCCCAGGGGCCCCGGGATACGCAGTATTTT.

The chain employs TRBV2 and TRBJ2-7, with D perhaps TRBD1 (6 bases). CDR3 length equals 14 residues. The V end was cut by 6 bases, the J end by 6 bases, with 18 bases between. Germline values: CDR1 SNHLY, CDR2 FYNNEI. CDR3 residues: CASSYVGASGEQYF. For the CDR3, the DNA is TGTGCCAGCAGCTACGTGGGGGCGAGTGGCGAGCAGTACTTC.

The chain carries TRBV20-1 and TRBJ1-2, with a tentative D call TRBD1 (6 bases). The CDR3 consists of 10 residues. CDR1 and CDR2 (germline): DFQATT, SNEGSKA (reference sequence). The CDR3 reads CREQGFGYTF. The DNA of the CDR3 is TGCAGGGAACAGGGCTTCGGCTACACCTTC.

This clone was seen just once. The V and J genes are TRBV5-4 and TRBJ2-1; D may be TRBD2 (6 bases). The CDR3 is made up of 15 amino acids. Trimming pared 3 bases from V and 4 bases from J, leaving 14 bases between. Germline V gene lookup returns CDR1 SGHNT and CDR2 YYREEE (reference sequence). CDR3 in amino acids: CASSSDSGTYNEQFF. CDR3 bases: TGTGCCAGCAGCTCTGATAGCGGCACTTACAATGAGCAGTTCTTC.

The genes are TRBV9 and TRBJ1-3; D is perhaps TRBD1 (5 bases). CDR3 length: 15 residues. The germline V gene has CDR1 SGDLS and CDR2 YYNGEE. Trimming took off 3 bases at V and 1 base at J, with 11 bases between the two ends. CDR3 bases: TGTGCCAGCAGCGGGACATCATTTTCTGGAAACACCATATATTTT. The encoded protein is CASSGTSFSGNTIYF.

This rearrangement joins TRBV19 to TRBJ1-2; no definite D call. The CDR3 has 13 residues. In germline, CDR1 is LNHDA, CDR2 SQIVND (reference sequence). Trimming left V 7 bases short and J 0 bases short, with 9 bases between. CDR3 bases: TGTGCCAGTAAGCGAACAACTAACTATGGCTACACCTTC. This codes for CASKRTTNYGYTF.

The V call is TRBV9, the J call TRBJ2-5, with 11 bases aligning to TRBD2. With 4 bases clipped from V and 4 bases from J, the junction kept 12 bases outside the gene matches. Germline V gives CDR1 SGDLS, CDR2 YYNGEE. The CDR3 has 17 residues. The CDR3 DNA follows: TGTGCCAGCAGCCCCCCCGGACTAGCGGGTGCTGGAGAGACCCAGTACTTC. Protein sequence: CASSPPGLAGAGETQYF.

The gene calls are TRBV4-1 and TRBJ1-4; TRBD1 matches at 8 bases. V dropped 4 bases and J dropped 3; count of bases not matched to a gene: 10. The CDR3 runs to 17 residues. Germline values: CDR1 MGHRA, CDR2 YSYEKL. CDR3 amino acids: CASSLSSRGQANEKLFF. CDR3 DNA: TGCGCCAGCAGCCTCTCTTCCCGGGGACAGGCTAATGAAAAACTGTTTTTT.

The rearrangement joins TRBV25-1 to TRBJ1-1; D call uncertain. The CDR3 has 15 residues. V lost 0 bases and J 11 bases, leaving 19 bases between the germline ends. Germline CDR1 reads MGHDK; CDR2 reads SYGVNS. The CDR3 nucleotides are TGTGCCAGCAGTGAATATATGGCGGAGGGAAATCAGGCTTTCTTT. This codes for CASSEYMAEGNQAFF.

This clone showed up just a few times. The genes are TRBV7-6 and TRBJ1-3; possibly TRBD1 for D (6 bases). Germline CDR1 reads SGHVS; CDR2 reads FNYEAQ. This CDR3 spans 15 amino acids. Trimming took off 1 base at V and 5 bases at J, with 12 bases between the two ends. The CDR3 sequence: CASSLVADSRNTIYF. CDR3 coding DNA: TGTGCCAGCAGCTTAGTCGCGGACAGCCGAAACACCATATATTTT.

The chain's CDR3 is CASRRGPQNTGELFF. The CDR3 DNA sequence: TGTGCCAGCAGGCGGGGCCCACAGAACACCGGGGAGCTGTTTTTT. The rearrangement uses TRBV2 and TRBJ2-2; weak D call: TRBD2 (6 bases). V was trimmed by 6 bases and J by 1 base, leaving 12 bases between them. Germline V CDR1 and CDR2: SNHLY, FYNNEI. This CDR3 has 15 residues. Using reference TRBV2 and TRBJ2-2 for the parts outside the CDR3, the full variable domain is EPEVTQTPSHQVTQMGQEVILRCVPISNHLYFYWYRQILGQKVEFLVSFYNNEISEKSEIFDDQFSVERPDGSNFTLKIRSTKLEDSAMYFCASRRGPQNTGELFFGEGSRLTVL.

J is TRBJ1-2 and V is TRBV7-8; D is unclear. The germline CDR1 and CDR2 sequences are SGHVS and FQNEAQ. Trimming removed 5 bases at V and 0 bases at J, with 10 bases between. This CDR3 region has 14 residues. The CDR3 loop is CASSLGSANYGYTF. The DNA for the CDR3 is TGTGCCAGCAGCCTGGGCAGTGCTAACTATGGCTACACCTTC.

This chain links TRBV30 with TRBJ1-5; 9 bases align to TRBD1. V lost 3 bases, J lost 7 bases, and 4 bases stayed unmatched. The CDR3 runs to 13 residues. Germline V gene sequence: CDR1 GTSNPN, CDR2 SVGIG (reference sequence). The CDR3, as DNA: TGTGCCTGGAGGGGACAGGGAGGACAGCCCCAGCATTTT. Amino acids: CAWRGQGGQPQHF.

The chain employs TRBV5-4 and TRBJ2-2; TRBD1 aligns across 11 bases. Germline values: CDR1 SGHNT, CDR2 YYREEE (reference sequence). The CDR3 extends over 18 amino acids. The V segment lost 0 bases and the J segment 3 bases; nucleotides outside the gene matches: 7. This chain's CDR3 is CASSLASGTGGYTGELFF. Written as DNA, the CDR3 is TGTGCCAGCAGCTTGGCCTCCGGGACAGGGGGTTACACCGGGGAGCTGTTTTTT.